The TCR beta chain described here comes from a study of shared clonotypes between healthy human individuals. This clone was observed at least ten times. Trimming stripped 3 bases from V and 0 bases from J, with 5 bases between. This CDR3 spans 12 amino acids. Germline V gene sequence: CDR1 GTSNPN, CDR2 SVGIG (reference sequence). Clones were read by immunoSEQ multiplex PCR, and TCRdb kept only the in-frame ones, dropping some. The sample carries about a million clones, about 72% recorded once. Researchers partitioned CD4+ cells into CD45RA+ naive and CD45RA-negative memory subsets. The gene calls are TRBV30 and TRBJ2-5; D remains ambiguous. The receptor comes from a man younger than 35 in good health. Some clones in this sample may be carry-over from other donors' samples. Sequencing was carried out using memory CD4+ T cells from PBMCs. This sample's subset: CD45RA-negative fraction. The CDR3 DNA follows: TGTGCCTGGAGAACGGACCAAGAGACCCAGTACTTC. It codes for CAWRTDQETQYF.